Presented here are 18 T cell receptor beta chains from one specimen sequenced in a study of blood T cell repertoires in COVID-19. Libraries were prepared by immunoSEQ multiplex PCR; TCRdb keeps only in-frame clonotypes and omits some of them. The table shows about 130,000 clones, with roughly 86% occurring only once. What was sequenced was peripheral blood. These TCRs come from a woman between 45 and 65 years old who had recovered from COVID-19.

This clone was seen more than once but under ten times. The chain links TRBV5-1 to TRBJ1-1; 8 bases match TRBD1. The V gene end was trimmed by 4 bases and the J gene end by 8 bases; junction bases not matched to a gene: 7. Germline V gene lookup returns CDR1 SGHRS and CDR2 YFSETQ. The CDR3 runs 13 residues. The DNA of the CDR3 is TGCGCCAGCAGCCCACCGGACAGGGACGAAGCTTTCTTT. As protein: CASSPPDRDEAFF. The variable domain in full, completed from reference TRBV5-1 and TRBJ1-1, reads KAGVTQTPRYLIKTRGQQVTLSCSPISGHRSVSWYQQTPGQGLQFLFEYFSETQRNKGNFPGRFSGRQFSNSRSEMNVSTLELGDSALYLCASSPPDRDEAFFGQGTRLTVV.

The chain employs TRBV6-5 and TRBJ1-6; D is possibly TRBD1 (6 bases). Trimming removed 7 bases from V and 3 bases from J, with 13 bases in between. The length of the CDR3 is 15 residues. Germline V gene lookup returns CDR1 MNHEY and CDR2 SVGAGI. The CDR3 DNA reads TGTGCCAGCAATCCAGACAGGAGCTATAATTCACCCCTCCACTTT. Amino acids: CASNPDRSYNSPLHF.

This rearrangement joins TRBV30 to TRBJ2-1; TRBD2 matches 8 bases. Germline CDR1 is GTSNPN and CDR2 is SVGIG (reference sequence). The V and J ends lost 3 bases and 2 bases, in that order; junction bases with no gene match: 9. This CDR3 is built from 16 residues. The DNA for the CDR3 is TGTGCCTGGAGCGGGGGCGGGAGGACCGCCTACAATGAGCAGTTCTTC. Protein sequence: CAWSGGGRTAYNEQFF.

This chain links TRBV2 with TRBJ1-4, with D unclear. The CDR3 totals 11 residues. The germline V gene encodes CDR1 SNHLY and CDR2 FYNNEI. V was shortened by 7 bases and J by 8 bases, with 8 bases between the two germline ends. CDR3 loop: CASTTREKLFF. Written as DNA, the CDR3 is TGTGCCAGCACAACGAGAGAAAAACTGTTTTTT.

This clone turned up a few times. The chain links TRBV4-1 to TRBJ2-1; TRBD2 aligns across 7 bases. V lost 0 bases, J lost 7 bases, and 9 bases stayed unmatched. The germline gives CDR1 MGHRA, CDR2 YSYEKL. The CDR3 has 16 amino acids. Written as DNA, the CDR3 is TGCGCCAGCAGCCAAGAGGGGGACTATGCCGGGAATGAGCAGTTCTTC. This sequence encodes CASSQEGDYAGNEQFF.

The chain carries TRBV18 and TRBJ2-7; 8 bases are a match to TRBD1. This CDR3 is built from 12 residues. V shed 5 bases and J 6 bases; nucleotides not matched to a gene: 3. Germline assignment: CDR1 KGHSH and CDR2 LQKENI. CDR3 loop: CASSGTGGEQYF. The CDR3 DNA follows: TGTGCCAGCTCAGGCACAGGGGGCGAGCAGTACTTC.

This clone was detected only a few times. The J gene is TRBJ2-5, the V gene TRBV4-2; unclear D gene. The CDR3 sequence is 15 residues long. V was clipped by 1 base and J by 2 bases, with 11 bases between them. The V gene's germline CDR1 is LGHNA and CDR2 YNFKEQ. CDR3 residues: CASSQGSSVQETQYF. CDR3 sequence (DNA): TGTGCCAGCAGCCAAGGTTCGTCGGTACAAGAGACCCAGTACTTC.

CDR3 sequence (DNA): TGCAGCGTTGGTACAGGATACGAGCAGTACTTC. Encoded protein: CSVGTGYEQYF. This rearrangement joins TRBV29-1 to TRBJ2-7; weak D call: TRBD1 (5 bases). The CDR3 has 11 residues. CDR1 SQVTM and CDR2 ANQGSEA come from the germline V gene. Trimming shortened V by 4 bases and J by 4 bases, and 8 bases separated the two germline ends.

Here the CDR3 reads CASSLTGGGYNEQFF. In DNA, the CDR3 is TGTGCCAGCAGCCTGACAGGGGGTGGATACAATGAGCAGTTCTTC. This chain links TRBV7-2 with TRBJ2-1; 9 nucleotides agree with TRBD1. The V gene end was trimmed by 5 bases and the J gene end by 4 bases; junction bases not matched to a gene: 6. There are 15 residues in the CDR3. Germline lookup yields CDR1 SGHTA and CDR2 FQGNSA.

This chain uses TRBV7-9 with TRBJ2-7; TRBD2 matches at 8 bases. The CDR3 extends over 16 amino acids. Per germline, CDR1 SEHNR and CDR2 FQNEAQ (reference sequence). Trimming removed 4 bases from V and 3 bases from J; junction bases left unmatched: 11. As DNA, the CDR3 is TGTGCCAGCAGCTCCTATGGACTAGCTCTAAACTACGAGCAGTACTTC. It is translated as CASSSYGLALNYEQYF.

This clone was seen just once. This chain links TRBV7-8 with TRBJ2-3, with 7 bases lining up with TRBD1. This CDR3 is built from 15 residues. Germline lookup yields CDR1 SGHVS and CDR2 FQNEAQ. The trim removed 3 bases at V and 1 base at J, leaving 4 bases unmatched. The CDR3: CASSFRGFRTDTQYF. The CDR3 DNA reads TGTGCCAGCAGCTTCAGGGGGTTTCGCACAGATACGCAGTATTTT.

The rearrangement uses TRBV29-1 and TRBJ2-7, with 8 bases matching TRBD2. This CDR3 is 17 amino acids long. V gave up 2 bases and J gave up 2 bases; unmatched junction bases: 14. In germline, CDR1 is SQVTM, CDR2 ANQGSEA. CDR3 bases: TGCAGCGTTGAATTCTTTCACCGCGGGAGGTTTACCTACGAGCAGTACTTC. Its protein is CSVEFFHRGRFTYEQYF.

The chain uses TRBV3-1 (or the pseudogene TRBV3-2) and TRBJ2-3; D gene ambiguous. The germline V and J ends were trimmed by 4 bases and 0 bases, with 14 bases remaining between them. From germline, CDR1 is LGHDT and CDR2 YNNKEL (reference sequence). CDR3 size: 16 residues. The CDR3: CASSRYLAASTDTQYF. The CDR3 bases are TGTGCCAGCAGCCGATACCTGGCGGCTAGCACAGATACGCAGTATTTT.

The genes are TRBV5-8 and TRBJ2-1; 7 bases fit TRBD1. The CDR3 contains 15 residues. Trimming at V came to 4 bases and at J to 1 base, leaving 5 bases not matched to a gene. The germline V gene has CDR1 SGHTS and CDR2 YDEGEE. The chain's CDR3 is CASSLGQISYNEQFF. Here the CDR3 DNA reads TGTGCCAGCAGCCTGGGACAGATATCCTACAATGAGCAGTTCTTC. The complete variable domain, with remaining parts taken from reference TRBV5-8 and TRBJ2-1, reads EAGVTQSPTHLIKTRGQQATLRCSPISGHTSVYWYQQALGLGLQFLLWYDEGEERNRGNFPPRFSGRQFPNYSSELNVNALELEDSALYLCASSLGQISYNEQFFGPGTRLTVL.

This clone appeared a few times. The chain joins TRBV3-1 (or the pseudogene TRBV3-2) to TRBJ2-2, with 8 positions matching TRBD1. CDR1 is LGHDT, CDR2 YNNKEL, per germline (reference sequence). V lost 8 bases to trimming and J lost 4 bases; unmatched junction nucleotides: 3. This CDR3 comprises 13 residues. The CDR3 DNA reads as TGTGCCAGCCGTACAGGGGGCACCGGGGAGCTGTTTTTT. It specifies CASRTGGTGELFF.

This rearrangement joins TRBV7-2 to TRBJ1-2, with 8 bases matching TRBD1. This CDR3 spans 14 amino acids. Germline V lookup: CDR1 SGHTA, CDR2 FQGNSA. V was pared by 1 base and J by 8 bases, with 6 bases of the junction left unmatched. The CDR3 region is CASSLGQGARGYTF. The CDR3 coding sequence is TGTGCCAGCAGCTTAGGGCAGGGGGCGCGCGGCTACACCTTC.

This clone was picked up one time. Within the sample, other DNA sequences also encode this same CDR3. The chain couples TRBV9 to TRBJ1-1, with D tentatively TRBD1 (5 bases). Between the trimmed V and J ends, which lost 5 bases and 2 bases, there was a span of 13 bases. The CDR3 is made up of 14 amino acids. CDR1 is SGDLS and CDR2 is YYNGEE in the germline V gene. The CDR3 region has the DNA TGTGCCAGCAGTGTAACAGGTGCTAACACTGAAGCTTTCTTT. It codes for CASSVTGANTEAFF.

This clone has only a few counts. CDR3 DNA: TGTGCCAGCAGTCAGTCCGGGACAGTCCATGAAGCTTTCTTT. It specifies CASSQSGTVHEAFF. This chain connects TRBV6-4 to TRBJ1-1; 7 bases fit TRBD1. The CDR3 has 14 amino acids. Germline-derived CDR1 and CDR2 are MRHNA and SNTAGT. J gave up 7 bases and V 5 bases, and 10 bases lay outside the gene matches.